These 21 T cell receptor beta chains originate from one sample sequenced in a study of shared clonotypes between healthy human individuals. Repertoires were generated with immunoSEQ multiplex PCR, while TCRdb's copy carries only in-frame clones and drops some. There are around 2.1 million clones in the sample; roughly 91% occur only once, and around 1.7% lies in the top ten. CD8 cells regarded as naive lacked CD45RO, were positively chosen for CCR7, and omitted terminally differentiated effector memory CD45RA+ cells. Sequenced: naive CD8+ T cells from PBMCs. The receptors originated from a man between 18 and 29 years old in good health. Some clones in this sample may be carry-over from other donors' samples.

The chain combines TRBV19 with TRBJ2-7; TRBD1 is a possible D gene (5 bases). Germline assignment: CDR1 LNHDA and CDR2 SQIVND (reference sequence). Trimming removed 5 bases at V and 2 bases at J, with 10 bases between. The CDR3 is 13 residues long. The CDR3 loop reads CASSLTATYEQYF. In nucleotides, the CDR3 is TGTGCCAGTAGTCTGACAGCTACCTACGAGCAGTACTTC.

J is TRBJ2-7 and V is TRBV6-5; D is unresolved. CDR3 length equals 12 residues. Germline values: CDR1 MNHEY, CDR2 SVGAGI. V was cut by 5 bases and J by 2 bases, with 7 bases left in between. As DNA, the CDR3 is TGTGCCAGCAGTGGAACCCCCTACGAGCAGTACTTC. It yields the protein CASSGTPYEQYF.

The V call is TRBV14, the J call TRBJ2-1, with 11 bases fitting TRBD2. V was pared by 4 bases and J by 7 bases, with 12 bases of the junction left unmatched. The CDR3 is made up of 17 amino acids. Germline V lookup: CDR1 SGHDN, CDR2 FVKESK. The chain's CDR3 is CASSRGGTSGNNNEQFF. The CDR3 nucleotides are TGTGCCAGCAGCCGAGGTGGGACTAGCGGTAATAATAATGAGCAGTTCTTC.

This clone has only one observation. The CDR3, as DNA: TGTGCCAGCAGTGATTTGACGGCGAGCAATCAGCCCCAGCATTTT. Amino acids: CASSDLTASNQPQHF. The V gene is TRBV6-1, the J gene TRBJ1-5, with D unresolved. CDR3 length equals 15 residues. V dropped 3 bases and J dropped 1 base, with 10 bases sitting between them. Per the germline V gene, CDR1 is MNHNS and CDR2 is SASEGT.

The CDR3 sequence: CASSTRTGQNYGYTF. CDR3 nucleotide sequence: TGTGCCAGTAGCACCCGAACGGGACAAAACTATGGCTACACCTTC. This rearrangement joins TRBV19 to TRBJ1-2; perhaps TRBD1 as D (6 bases). This CDR3 comprises 15 residues. CDR1 and CDR2 (germline): LNHDA, SQIVND (reference sequence). V lost 6 bases and J lost 2, with 16 bases in between.

This clone was seen a handful of times. V gene TRBV2 combines with J gene TRBJ1-4; tentative D call: TRBD1 (6 bases). V was shortened by 0 bases and J by 5 bases, with 13 bases between the two germline ends. The CDR3 totals 16 residues. Germline V gene sequence: CDR1 SNHLY, CDR2 FYNNEI. CDR3 DNA: TGTGCCAGCAGTGAAGCGCGCAGGGGCGCGAATGAAAAACTGTTTTTT. Protein product: CASSEARRGANEKLFF.

The chain joins TRBV10-3 to TRBJ2-1; TRBD2 is a possible D gene (6 bases). Germline V lookup: CDR1 ENHRY, CDR2 SYGVKD. The CDR3 runs to 14 residues. V was trimmed by 6 bases and J by 3 bases, leaving 12 bases between them. CDR3 sequence reads: CAIRGTLVYNEQFF. CDR3 DNA: TGTGCCATCAGAGGGACTCTAGTCTACAATGAGCAGTTCTTC.

This sequence joins TRBV4-2 and TRBJ1-3, with unresolved D. Germline V CDR1 and CDR2: LGHNA, YNFKEQ. The CDR3 consists of 15 residues. The V end was cut by 3 bases, the J end by 4 bases, with 13 bases between. In nucleotides, the CDR3 is TGTGCCAGCAGCCAGTCCGGGCCTCCAGGAAACACCATATATTTT. It translates to CASSQSGPPGNTIYF.

The CDR3 here is CASSPHAYEQYF. CDR3 coding DNA: TGTGCCAGCAGTCCTCACGCCTACGAGCAGTACTTC. The chain combines TRBV28 with TRBJ2-7; D ambiguous. Trimming took 5 bases from V and 2 from J, leaving 7 bases between them. The CDR3 is 12 residues long. Germline values: CDR1 MDHEN, CDR2 SYDVKM.

The rearrangement joins TRBV18 to TRBJ1-1; 7 nucleotides agree with TRBD1. J was trimmed by 5 bases and V by 3 bases; bases with no gene match: 9. The CDR3 runs to 15 residues. Germline V lookup: CDR1 KGHSH, CDR2 LQKENI. The CDR3 loop is CASSPGAGTATEAFF. In DNA, the CDR3 is TGTGCCAGCTCACCGGGGGCAGGGACAGCTACTGAAGCTTTCTTT.

The rearrangement uses TRBV2 and TRBJ1-4; D gene unclear. The V end was cut by 3 bases, the J end by 0 bases, with 11 bases between. The germline gives CDR1 SNHLY, CDR2 FYNNEI. CDR3 length: 16 residues. The CDR3 sequence: CASSESRVATNEKLFF. The CDR3 nucleotides are TGTGCCAGCAGTGAGAGCCGGGTCGCAACTAATGAAAAACTGTTTTTT. The full variable domain, completed using reference TRBV2 and TRBJ1-4, is EPEVTQTPSHQVTQMGQEVILRCVPISNHLYFYWYRQILGQKVEFLVSFYNNEISEKSEIFDDQFSVERPDGSNFTLKIRSTKLEDSAMYFCASSESRVATNEKLFFGSGTQLSVL.

This clone was observed a few times. Other DNA sequences within the sample encode an identical CDR3. This chain links TRBV28 with TRBJ2-7; D is undetermined. This CDR3 contains 10 residues. The V gene's germline CDR1 is MDHEN and CDR2 SYDVKM. V lost 3 bases to trimming and J lost 5 bases, with 2 bases between them. The CDR3: CASSLNEQYF. CDR3 DNA sequence: TGTGCCAGCAGTTTGAACGAGCAGTACTTC.

The chain employs TRBV27 and TRBJ2-7, with TRBD1 identical over 9 bases. With 4 bases clipped from V and 2 bases from J, the junction kept 6 bases outside the gene matches. Germline V gene lookup returns CDR1 MNHEY and CDR2 SMNVEV (reference sequence). The CDR3 is 15 amino acids. The CDR3 sequence is CASSYRDRVPYEQYF. DNA of the CDR3: TGTGCCAGCAGTTACCGGGACAGGGTTCCCTACGAGCAGTACTTC.

The V call is TRBV7-9, the J call TRBJ2-1; D is undetermined. V was trimmed by 1 base and J by 9 bases, leaving 10 bases between them. The CDR3 is 13 residues long. Germline loops: CDR1 SEHNR, CDR2 FQNEAQ (reference sequence). The CDR3 sequence is CASSLGGMVEQFF. The CDR3 DNA sequence: TGTGCCAGCAGCTTAGGGGGAATGGTTGAGCAGTTCTTC.

This clone was seen once. The chain carries TRBV9 and TRBJ2-3; TRBD2 might be the D (6 bases). The V end was cut by 6 bases, the J end by 5 bases, with 13 bases between. CDR1 is SGDLS, CDR2 YYNGEE, per germline. This CDR3 is built from 13 residues. CDR3 sequence: CASNAGRGDTQYF. The CDR3, as DNA: TGTGCCAGCAATGCGGGGCGTGGAGATACGCAGTATTTT.

The chain couples TRBV20-1 to TRBJ2-7, with 8 bases aligning to TRBD1. The CDR3 has 11 residues. The V and J ends lost 5 bases and 11 bases, in that order; junction bases with no gene match: 8. Germline V CDR1 and CDR2: DFQATT, SNEGSKA (reference sequence). This CDR3 reads CSAADRVKEYF. The CDR3 region has the DNA TGCAGTGCTGCGGACAGGGTAAAAGAGTACTTC.

This chain connects TRBV13 to TRBJ2-7; tentatively, D is TRBD1 (5 bases). V was shortened by 6 bases and J by 3 bases, with 12 bases between the two germline ends. The CDR3 sequence is 13 residues long. CDR1 is PRHDT, CDR2 FYEKMQ, per germline (reference sequence). The CDR3 region has the DNA TGTGCCAGCAGTACCTTCGACAGCTACGAGCAGTACTTC. It specifies CASSTFDSYEQYF.

The chain is built from TRBV30 and TRBJ2-1, with 10 bases matching TRBD2. CDR1 GTSNPN and CDR2 SVGIG come from the germline V gene (reference sequence). The CDR3 is 19 residues long. V lost 4 bases, J lost 3 bases, and 18 bases stayed unmatched. The CDR3 loop reads CAWMIQREGEGVYYNEQFF. Here the CDR3 DNA reads TGTGCCTGGATGATCCAGCGGGAGGGAGAGGGGGTGTACTACAATGAGCAGTTCTTC.

As DNA, the CDR3 is TGTGCCAGCAGTGACCACGCGGGAGGACGGGATACGCAGTATTTT. This sequence encodes CASSDHAGGRDTQYF. The rearrangement links TRBV6-4 to TRBJ2-3; 8 positions agree with TRBD2. The CDR3 is made up of 15 amino acids. Germline V gene lookup returns CDR1 MRHNA and CDR2 SNTAGT. V shed 2 bases and J 6 bases; nucleotides not matched to a gene: 7.

The chain uses TRBV15 and TRBJ2-4, with D possibly TRBD2 on 6 matching bases. V lost 1 base and J 0 bases, leaving 19 bases between the germline ends. The germline V gene has CDR1 LNHNV and CDR2 YYDKDF (reference sequence). The CDR3 runs 19 residues. In nucleotides, the CDR3 is TGTGCCACCAGCAGAGCCCGCGGGGAGTTTCCATTAGCCAAAAACATTCAGTACTTC. Amino acid sequence: CATSRARGEFPLAKNIQYF. Filled out from reference TRBV15 and TRBJ2-4, the complete variable domain reads DAMVIQNPRYQVTQFGKPVTLSCSQTLNHNVMYWYQQKSSQAPKLLFHYYDKDFNNEADTPDNFQSRRPNTSFCFLDIRSPGLGDTAMYLCATSRARGEFPLAKNIQYFGAGTRLSVL.

This rearrangement joins TRBV7-6 to TRBJ2-3; D unclear. This CDR3 comprises 14 residues. The germline CDR1 and CDR2 sequences are SGHVS and FNYEAQ. V was cut by 5 bases and J by 0 bases, with 9 bases left in between. CDR3 DNA sequence: TGTGCCAGCAGCCAGACGCGAAGCACAGATACGCAGTATTTT. Translation gives CASSQTRSTDTQYF.